This T cell receptor beta chain was recorded in a study of T cells in Graves' hyperthyroidism and ophthalmopathy. RNA transcripts served as the template for amplifying TCR beta CDR3 regions. First-round RT-PCR targeting the TCR CDR3 was performed with the HTBI primer set. TCRdb re-derived calls from the multiplex PCR reads in MiXCR, one entry per CDR3 protein. The sample yields over 700,000 distinct CDR3 sequences, 30% to 40% seen once. The V gene's germline CDR1 is SGHTA and CDR2 FQGNSA. The CDR3 extends over 12 amino acids. V was pared by 6 bases and J by 5 bases, with 10 bases between. General study results and limits: Most clonotypes expanded in the thyroid (above 0.001) were also present in blood. Ophthalmopathy could be told apart from stable hyperthyroidism with a 13 V-J model.

Patients between 18 and 65 years old had hyperthyroidism, newly diagnosed and lasting under 2 months. Used for diagnoses were clinical symptoms, serum thyroxine and TRAb, thyroid ultrasound and orbital computed tomography. In its sample, this clonotype was seen many times. Its antigen is unidentified. The chain joins TRBV7-2 to TRBJ1-1; D unresolved. The source material was blood. This TCR came from a middle-aged woman with Graves' hyperthyroidism. CDR3 coding DNA: TGTGCCAGCAGTCCCGATAGTACTGAAGCTTTCTTT. Translated: CASSPDSTEAFF. Complete variable domain (other parts from reference TRBV7-2 and TRBJ1-1): GAGVSQSPSNKVTEKGKDVELRCDPISGHTALYWYRQSLGQGLEFLIYFQGNSAPDKSGLPSDRFSAERTGGSVSTLTIQRTQQEDSAVYLCASSPDSTEAFFGQGTRLTVV.